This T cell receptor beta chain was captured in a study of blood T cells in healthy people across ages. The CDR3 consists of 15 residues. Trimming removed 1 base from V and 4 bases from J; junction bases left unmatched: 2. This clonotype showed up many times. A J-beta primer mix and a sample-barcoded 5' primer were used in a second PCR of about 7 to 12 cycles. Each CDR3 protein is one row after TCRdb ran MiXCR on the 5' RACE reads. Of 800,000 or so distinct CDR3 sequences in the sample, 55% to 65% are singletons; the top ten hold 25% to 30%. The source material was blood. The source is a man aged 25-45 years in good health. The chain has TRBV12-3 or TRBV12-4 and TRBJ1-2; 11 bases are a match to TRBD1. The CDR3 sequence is CASSLGGQGGYGYTF. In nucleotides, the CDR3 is TGTGCCAGCAGTTTAGGGGGACAGGGGGGCTATGGCTACACCTTC.